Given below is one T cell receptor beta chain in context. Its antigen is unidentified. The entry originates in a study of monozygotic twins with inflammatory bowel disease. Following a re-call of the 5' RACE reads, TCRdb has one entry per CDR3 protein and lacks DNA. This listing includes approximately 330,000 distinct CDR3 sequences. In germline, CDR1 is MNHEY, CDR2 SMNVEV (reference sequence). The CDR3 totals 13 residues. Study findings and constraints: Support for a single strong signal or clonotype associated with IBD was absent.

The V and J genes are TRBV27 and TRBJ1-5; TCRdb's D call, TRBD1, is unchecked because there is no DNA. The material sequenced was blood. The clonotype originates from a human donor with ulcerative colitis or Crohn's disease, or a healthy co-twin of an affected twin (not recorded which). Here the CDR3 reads CASTPGRNQSQHF.